This TCR beta chain was found in a study of molecular identifiers for immune sequencing clone quantification. For the study at large: In replicates, the authors split RNA from approximately 20,000 or 100,000 naive CD8 cells five ways and sequenced four.

Between roughly 17,000 and 1,000,000 sorted cells, with 10%, 30% or 50% RNA, yielded naive CD8 libraries. CDR1 and CDR2 from the germline V gene are MGHRA and YSYEKL. V shed 2 bases, J shed 5 bases, and the junction held 9 bases outside the gene matches. The CDR3 covers 15 residues. The study, taken as a whole, reports: Clone sizes could be underestimated for highly expanded clones when identical TCR molecules share a barcode.

This clonotype has at least ten counts. Its matching antigen is unknown. TCRdb independently ran MiXCR on the PCR reads; one entry per CDR3 protein. The sample lists tens of thousands of distinct CDR3 sequences; approximately 26% were seen once. Sequenced sample: naive CD8+ T cells from blood, with Jurkat cell RNA spiked in. Subset denoted: FACS-sorted CD8+CD4-CCR7+CD45RA+ naive T cells. The genes are TRBV4-1 and TRBJ2-7; 7 bases are a match to TRBD1. This sequence was found in a human donor in good health. Some libraries in this study had Jurkat cell RNA spiked in. This CDR3 is CASSQQAHTGDEQYF. Written as DNA, the CDR3 is TGCGCCAGCAGCCAACAGGCACATACAGGGGACGAGCAGTACTTC.